The 27 T cell receptor beta chains below were found in one sample sequenced in a study of blood T cell repertoires in COVID-19. Clones were sequenced by immunoSEQ multiplex PCR, and TCRdb holds only the in-frame ones, with some missing. The table has roughly 250,000 clones, around 82% seen once. The sequenced material came from peripheral blood. Receptors were obtained from a person between 65 and 80 years old with COVID-19, enrolled during active disease.

V is TRBV4-2 and J is TRBJ2-1, with 13 nucleotides matching TRBD2. With V trimmed by 1 base and J by 12 bases, 6 bases remained unmatched. There are 15 residues in the CDR3. Looked up from germline, CDR1 is LGHNA and CDR2 is YNFKEQ. DNA for the CDR3: TGTGCCAGCAGCCAAGGGACTAGCGGGAGCCATGGGCAGTTCTTC. It is translated as CASSQGTSGSHGQFF.

V usage is TRBV28 and J usage is TRBJ2-5, with 7 bases that match TRBD2. Losses at the gene ends were 3 bases for V and 2 bases for J; bases not matched to a gene: 6. Germline V lookup: CDR1 MDHEN, CDR2 SYDVKM. The CDR3 is 15 residues long. CDR3 region: CASSFVAGKQETQYF. The CDR3 nucleotides are TGTGCCAGCAGTTTTGTAGCGGGCAAACAAGAGACCCAGTACTTC.

The CDR3 DNA sequence: TGTGCCAGCAGCCGTACATGGTACACCGGGGAGCTGTTTTTT. Protein product: CASSRTWYTGELFF. The chain uses TRBV7-3 and TRBJ2-2; D call uncertain. With 5 bases removed from V and 3 bases from J, the gap between germline ends came to 10 bases. Germline values: CDR1 SGHTA, CDR2 FQGTGA. The CDR3 totals 14 residues.

The CDR3, as DNA: TGTGCCAGCAAGGGGACAGGGTACTATGGCTACACCTTC. Protein product: CASKGTGYYGYTF. The chain employs TRBV6-5 and TRBJ1-2; 9 bases are shared with TRBD1. The V gene end was trimmed by 7 bases and the J gene end by 3 bases; junction bases not matched to a gene: 3. Per the germline V gene, CDR1 is MNHEY and CDR2 is SVGAGI. The CDR3 has 13 residues.

The chain couples TRBV12-3 or TRBV12-4 to TRBJ2-7, with 8 bases lining up with TRBD1. Trimming cost V 6 bases and J 3 bases; bases outside gene matches: 4. This CDR3 contains 13 residues. The CDR3 region is CASRRTGLYEQYF. CDR3 bases: TGTGCCAGCAGGAGGACAGGGCTCTACGAGCAGTACTTC.

The chain uses TRBV7-2 and TRBJ1-2, with 7 bases identical to TRBD1. CDR3 length equals 14 residues. Germline V gives CDR1 SGHTA, CDR2 FQGNSA. V was pared by 7 bases and J by 8 bases, with 13 bases of the junction left unmatched. Written as DNA, the CDR3 is TGTGCCAGCACCGGGGACAGCCGGGTGGTGGGCTACACCTTC. This gives the protein CASTGDSRVVGYTF.

The rearrangement joins TRBV6-2 or TRBV6-3 to TRBJ2-3; weak D call: TRBD1 (5 bases). V was trimmed by 3 bases and J by 9 bases, leaving 10 bases between them. Germline CDR1 reads MNHEY; CDR2 reads SVGEGT. CDR3 length: 12 residues. Here the CDR3 reads CASSYPGFTQYF. The CDR3 DNA reads TGTGCCAGCAGTTATCCAGGGTTCACGCAGTATTTT.

The V call is TRBV11-2, the J call TRBJ2-4; unclear D gene. Germline CDR1 reads SGHAT; CDR2 reads FQNNGV. The CDR3 covers 18 residues. V lost 1 base to trimming and J lost 8 bases, with 24 bases between them. DNA for the CDR3: TGTGCCAGCAGCTTAGCGTCGGTTAGGTTTGGGCTCAAGGACATTCAGTACTTC. It yields the protein CASSLASVRFGLKDIQYF. Looking up the rest from reference TRBV11-2 and TRBJ2-4 gives the full variable domain: EAGVAQSPRYKIIEKRQSVAFWCNPISGHATLYWYQQILGQGPKLLIQFQNNGVVDDSQLPKDRFSAERLKGVDSTLKIQPAKLEDSAVYLCASSLASVRFGLKDIQYFGAGTRLSVL.

V is TRBV3-1 (or the pseudogene TRBV3-2) and J is TRBJ1-5, with TRBD1 matching 8 bases. V was pared by 1 base and J by 0 bases, with 11 bases of the junction left unmatched. This CDR3 is 19 amino acids long. Germline V gene data show CDR1 as LGHDT and CDR2 as YNNKEL (reference sequence). CDR3 DNA: TGTGCCAGCAGCCAAGCCCCTCGACAGGGGCAATATAGCAATCAGCCCCAGCATTTT. Translating gives CASSQAPRQGQYSNQPQHF.

V is TRBV4-2 and J is TRBJ2-7; no reliable D call. The CDR3 has 11 residues. V lost 5 bases and J lost 7, with 9 bases in between. Germline V gene lookup returns CDR1 LGHNA and CDR2 YNFKEQ. The CDR3 loop is CASSIGREQYF. The CDR3 DNA reads TGTGCCAGCAGCATCGGTCGGGAGCAGTACTTC.

On this clone: The sample contains more than one DNA sequence encoding this CDR3. The chain combines TRBV5-1 with TRBJ1-1; TRBD1 might be the D (6 bases). Looked up from germline, CDR1 is SGHRS and CDR2 is YFSETQ. Trimming left V 5 bases short and J 1 base short, with 9 bases between. CDR3 length: 13 residues. The DNA of the CDR3 is TGCGCCAGCAGAGAACAGGGGAACACTGAAGCTTTCTTT. Translated, it gives CASREQGNTEAFF.

The rearrangement uses TRBV16 and TRBJ1-2, with 12 bases fitting TRBD1. This CDR3 is 18 amino acids long. V shed 0 bases and J 7 bases; nucleotides not matched to a gene: 12. Per the germline V gene, CDR1 is KGHSY and CDR2 is FQNENV. DNA for the CDR3: TGTGCCAGCAGCCAATCCCACGGGACAGGGGGCGCTTTCGGTGGCTACACCTTC. It translates to CASSQSHGTGGAFGGYTF.

This sequence joins TRBV28 and TRBJ1-1, with a possible D match to TRBD1 (5 bases). Germline V lookup: CDR1 MDHEN, CDR2 SYDVKM. Between the trimmed V and J ends, which lost 6 bases and 2 bases, there was a span of 19 bases. The CDR3 is 16 amino acids. CDR3 residues: CASRTLRQRVNTEAFF. The CDR3 DNA reads TGTGCCAGCAGGACCTTAAGACAGCGAGTAAACACTGAAGCTTTCTTT.

This clone was seen more than once but under ten times. V gene TRBV30 combines with J gene TRBJ2-1; TRBD1 aligns across 7 bases. This CDR3 spans 13 amino acids. The ends lost 0 bases at V and 4 bases at J; junction bases unmatched: 0. Germline-derived CDR1 and CDR2 are GTSNPN and SVGIG (reference sequence). CDR3 DNA sequence: TGTGCCTGGAGTGTGGGACAGTACAATGAGCAGTTCTTC. Its protein is CAWSVGQYNEQFF.

The chain combines TRBV30 with TRBJ1-5, with TRBD1 identical over 8 bases. The CDR3 length is 16 residues. The V segment lost 5 bases and the J segment 5 bases; nucleotides outside the gene matches: 14. Germline CDR1 and CDR2: GTSNPN and SVGIG (reference sequence). CDR3 loop: CAWGSDRTGFYQPQHF. In DNA form, the CDR3 reads TGTGCCTGGGGTAGCGACCGGACAGGGTTTTATCAGCCCCAGCATTTT.

The chain recombines TRBV6-5 with TRBJ2-7; the D is unclear. The CDR3 covers 13 residues. V gave up 6 bases and J gave up 0 bases, with 9 bases separating them. Germline V gene lookup returns CDR1 MNHEY and CDR2 SVGAGI. The CDR3 nucleotides are TGTGCCAGCAGACTAACAAGCTCCTACGAGCAGTACTTC. The encoded protein is CASRLTSSYEQYF.

The sample holds many counts of this clone. The J gene is TRBJ1-2, the V gene TRBV13; tentatively, D is TRBD1 (6 bases). V was shortened by 4 bases and J by 4 bases, with 13 bases between the two germline ends. Germline V lookup: CDR1 PRHDT, CDR2 FYEKMQ (reference sequence). The CDR3 is 14 amino acids. The CDR3 nucleotides read TGTGCCAGCAGCTCGCAGGGGCTCAGCTATGGCTACACCTTC. Translation: CASSSQGLSYGYTF.

The chain recombines TRBV18 with TRBJ1-3, with D possibly TRBD1 on 6 matching bases. The CDR3 sequence is 16 residues long. Trimming removed 1 base from V and 2 bases from J, with 12 bases in between. In germline, CDR1 is KGHSH, CDR2 LQKENI. This CDR3 reads CASSPLGTTPGNTIYF. The CDR3 nucleotides read TGTGCCAGCTCACCACTCGGGACAACTCCTGGAAACACCATATATTTT.

This chain connects TRBV6-2 or TRBV6-3 to TRBJ1-5; 11 bases line up with TRBD1. Losses at the gene ends were 3 bases for V and 7 bases for J; bases not matched to a gene: 11. The CDR3 runs 17 residues. The V gene's germline CDR1 is MNHEY and CDR2 SVGEGT. The CDR3 here is CASSYTKGQGALQPQHF. Written as DNA, the CDR3 is TGTGCCAGCAGTTATACGAAAGGACAGGGGGCCTTACAGCCCCAGCATTTT.

Details on this clone: Sequence at one end of the junction differs from germline and may be a read error. Here the CDR3 reads CASSEGRERGTTF. The CDR3 coding sequence is TGTGCCAGCAGTGAAGGGAGGGAGCGGGGAACAACCTTC. The chain couples TRBV6-1 to TRBJ2-7; 7 nucleotides match TRBD2. CDR1 and CDR2 from the germline V gene are MNHNS and SASEGT. The CDR3 covers 13 residues.

The V and J genes are TRBV7-8 and TRBJ1-5, with D hard to call. This CDR3 is built from 15 residues. Trimming pared 2 bases from V and 0 bases from J, leaving 8 bases between. Per the germline V gene, CDR1 is SGHVS and CDR2 is FQNEAQ. CDR3 in amino acids: CASSLLLNSNQPQHF. In DNA form, the CDR3 reads TGTGCCAGCAGCTTACTATTGAATAGCAATCAGCCCCAGCATTTT.

The chain employs TRBV4-3 and TRBJ1-5; 7 bases are a match to TRBD1. The length of the CDR3 is 14 residues. Germline V gene lookup returns CDR1 LGHNA and CDR2 YSLEER. V dropped 0 bases and J dropped 4; count of bases not matched to a gene: 0. Here the CDR3 reads CASSQDRGNQPQHF. CDR3 DNA: TGCGCCAGCAGCCAAGACAGGGGGAATCAGCCCCAGCATTTT.

This chain joins TRBV12-5 and TRBJ2-5; D unclear. This CDR3 is built from 11 residues. V gave up 3 bases and J gave up 4 bases, with 3 bases separating them. Germline CDR1 LGHNT, CDR2 FRNRAP. The CDR3 DNA is TGTGCTAGTGGTTTCTCAGAGACCCAGTACTTC. As protein: CASGFSETQYF.

A single count supports this clone. The J gene is TRBJ1-2, the V gene TRBV5-1; tentative D call: TRBD1 (5 bases). V lost 0 bases, J lost 2 bases, and 8 bases lay in between. Germline-derived CDR1 and CDR2 are SGHRS and YFSETQ. The CDR3 runs to 14 residues. The CDR3 loop reads CASSLAGENYGYTF. Written as DNA, the CDR3 is TGCGCCAGCAGCTTGGCGGGGGAGAACTATGGCTACACCTTC.

The chain combines TRBV19 with TRBJ2-7; a possible D gene is TRBD1 (6 bases). The CDR3 totals 15 residues. V was clipped by 5 bases and J by 2 bases, with 16 bases between them. Germline V CDR1 and CDR2: LNHDA, SQIVND (reference sequence). The CDR3 spells CASSLAGTTTYEQYF. In DNA, the CDR3 is TGTGCCAGTAGTCTAGCCGGGACAACGACCTACGAGCAGTACTTC.

The chain couples TRBV5-4 to TRBJ1-3, with 8 bases that match TRBD1. This CDR3 spans 17 amino acids. CDR1 and CDR2 from the germline V gene are SGHNT and YYREEE (reference sequence). V gave up 2 bases and J gave up 3 bases; unmatched junction bases: 10. DNA for the CDR3: TGTGCCAGCAGCTTCACTCCGACAGGGGTCTTTGGAAACACCATATATTTT. It specifies CASSFTPTGVFGNTIYF.

The chain carries TRBV19 and TRBJ1-4; a weak D match, TRBD1 (5 bases). Germline CDR1 is LNHDA and CDR2 is SQIVND (reference sequence). V was clipped by 6 bases and J by 7 bases, with 18 bases between them. The CDR3 extends over 15 amino acids. The chain's CDR3 is CASSPRGGGIEKLFF. For the CDR3, the DNA is TGTGCCAGTAGCCCTCGTGGGGGGGGGATTGAAAAACTGTTTTTT.